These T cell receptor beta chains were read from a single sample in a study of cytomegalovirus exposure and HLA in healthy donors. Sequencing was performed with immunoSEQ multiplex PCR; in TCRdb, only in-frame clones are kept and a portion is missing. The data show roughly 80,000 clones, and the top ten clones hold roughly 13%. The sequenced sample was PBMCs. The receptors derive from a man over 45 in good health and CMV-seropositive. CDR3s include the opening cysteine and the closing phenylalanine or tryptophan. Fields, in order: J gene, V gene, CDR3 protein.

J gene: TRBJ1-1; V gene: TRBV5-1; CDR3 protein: CASSLTGDSNTEAFF
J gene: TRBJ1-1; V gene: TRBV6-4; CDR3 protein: CASSAVRGGEAFF
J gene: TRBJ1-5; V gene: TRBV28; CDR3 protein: CASSLTTGTGYQPQHF
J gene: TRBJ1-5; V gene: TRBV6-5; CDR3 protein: CASSLTGGGNQPQHF
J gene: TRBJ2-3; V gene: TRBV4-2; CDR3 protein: CASSQVRAETSTDTQYF
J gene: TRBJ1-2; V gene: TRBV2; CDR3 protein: CASKPEHPLYTF
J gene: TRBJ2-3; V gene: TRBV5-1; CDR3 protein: CASTLEGLAGHTDTQYF
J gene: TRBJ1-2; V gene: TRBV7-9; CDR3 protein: CASSLGQSNYGYTF
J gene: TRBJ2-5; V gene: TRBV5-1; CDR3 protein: CASLLGGNSQETQYF
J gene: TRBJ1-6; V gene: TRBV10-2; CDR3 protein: CASSEFGAQQGPYSPLHF
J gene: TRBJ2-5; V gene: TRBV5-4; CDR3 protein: CASSPGLAGGPGQETQYF
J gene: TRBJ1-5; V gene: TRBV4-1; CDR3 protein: CASSQDWGQRLPQHF